This TCR beta chain was found in a study of blood T cell repertoires in COVID-19. Study-wide background: COVID-19 samples collected from the United States, Italy and Spain covered acute and convalescent phases. PBMCs, B-cell-depleted T cells, or T cells provided the cDNA or gDNA that made up the material.

In its sample, this clone was seen once. In the authors' methods: Estimated nucleated cell counts came from reference gene primer amplification. Repertoires were generated with immunoSEQ multiplex PCR, while TCRdb's copy carries only in-frame clones and drops some. From that table come the V and J calls and clone size; the DNA was used to work out D and trimming. The table lists some 160,000 clones, 65% to 85% of them singletons. The CDR3 sequence is 15 residues long. Germline V CDR1 and CDR2: MNHEY, SVGAGI. The trim removed 5 bases at V and 3 bases at J, leaving 5 bases unmatched. Sequencing input: peripheral blood. This rearrangement joins TRBV6-5 to TRBJ2-5; 11 positions match TRBD2. The clonotype originates from a woman older than 75 with acute or convalescent COVID-19. The CDR3 reads CASSPGLAAKETQYF. Here the CDR3 DNA reads TGTGCCAGCAGTCCGGGACTAGCGGCCAAAGAGACCCAGTACTTC.